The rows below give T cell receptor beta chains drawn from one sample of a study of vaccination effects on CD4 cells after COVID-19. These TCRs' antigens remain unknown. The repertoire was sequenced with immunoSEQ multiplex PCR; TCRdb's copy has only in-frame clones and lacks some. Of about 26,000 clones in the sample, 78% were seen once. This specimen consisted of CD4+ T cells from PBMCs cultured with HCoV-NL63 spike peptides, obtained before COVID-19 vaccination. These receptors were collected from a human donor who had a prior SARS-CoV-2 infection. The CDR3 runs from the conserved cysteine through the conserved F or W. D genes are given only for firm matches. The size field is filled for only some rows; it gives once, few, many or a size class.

CDR3: CASSLNTGRSQPQHF; DNA: TGTGCCAGCAGCTTAAATACAGGGCGCTCTCAGCCCCAGCATTTT; J: TRBJ1-5; D: -; size: few; V: TRBV7-2
CDR3: CASSPTSTGKNIQYF; DNA: TGTGCCAGCAGCCCAACCAGCACAGGCAAAAACATTCAGTACTTC; J: TRBJ2-4; D: -; size: -; V: TRBV9
CDR3: CSVEEKGSGNTIYF; DNA: TGCAGCGTGGAAGAGAAGGGCTCTGGAAACACCATATATTTT; J: TRBJ1-3; D: -; size: few; V: TRBV29-1
CDR3: CASSEGGLEEKLFF; DNA: TGTGCCAGCAGTGAAGGGGGCCTCGAAGAAAAACTGTTTTTT; J: TRBJ1-4; D: TRBD1; size: -; V: TRBV5-6
CDR3: CASGRQTTGNTIYF; DNA: TGTGCCAGCGGAAGACAGACTACTGGAAACACCATATATTTT; J: TRBJ1-3; D: -; size: -; V: TRBV9
CDR3: CASSSFRQVGGRPDTQYF; DNA: TGTGCCAGCAGTTCATTTCGACAGGTGGGCGGGAGGCCAGATACGCAGTATTTT; J: TRBJ2-3; D: TRBD2; size: -; V: TRBV28
CDR3: CASSLGQTLAEAFF; DNA: TGTGCCAGCAGCTTGGGACAGACCCTGGCTGAAGCTTTCTTT; J: TRBJ1-1; D: -; size: -; V: TRBV5-5
CDR3: CASRRDLDTDTQYF; DNA: TGTGCCAGCAGAAGGGACTTAGACACAGATACGCAGTATTTT; J: TRBJ2-3; D: -; size: -; V: TRBV27
CDR3: CASSALAGTIDTQYF; DNA: TGCGCCAGCAGCGCACTAGCGGGTACCATCGATACGCAGTATTTT; J: TRBJ2-3; D: TRBD2; size: -; V: TRBV5-1
CDR3: CASGIAGLTGELFF; DNA: TGTGCCAGCGGCATTGCGGGGCTAACCGGGGAGCTGTTTTTT; J: TRBJ2-2; D: -; size: -; V: TRBV6-5
CDR3: CASSSPNQPQHF; DNA: TGTGCCAGCAGTTCCCCAAATCAGCCCCAGCATTTT; J: TRBJ1-5; D: -; size: -; V: TRBV6-6
CDR3: CASSLVQGSGNEQFF; DNA: TGTGCCAGCAGTTTAGTGCAAGGTAGCGGCAATGAGCAGTTCTTC; J: TRBJ2-1; D: -; size: medium-sized; V: TRBV6-5
CDR3: CASRQWGQGGNTIYF; DNA: TGTGCCAGCAGGCAATGGGGACAGGGAGGAAACACCATATATTTT; J: TRBJ1-3; D: TRBD1; size: once; V: TRBV7-2
CDR3: CASSPPNGRGSTDTQYF; DNA: TGTGCCAGCTCACCACCGAACGGGAGGGGGAGCACAGATACGCAGTATTTT; J: TRBJ2-3; D: TRBD2; size: -; V: TRBV18
CDR3: CASSQSTGGLTPLHF; DNA: TGTGCCAGCAGCCAATCGACAGGGGGCCTAACACCCCTCCACTTT; J: TRBJ1-6; D: TRBD1; size: -; V: TRBV4-2
CDR3: CASTVGPMNTEAFF; DNA: TGTGCCAGCACGGTCGGACCCATGAACACTGAAGCTTTCTTT; J: TRBJ1-1; D: -; size: -; V: TRBV2
CDR3: CASSTRPTEETQYF; DNA: TGTGCCAGCAGCACCCGACCAACCGAAGAGACCCAGTACTTC; J: TRBJ2-5; D: -; size: -; V: TRBV7-2
CDR3: CASSPTGANLYNEQFF; DNA: TGTGCCAGCAGCCCGACAGGGGCCAATCTATACAATGAGCAGTTCTTC; J: TRBJ2-1; D: TRBD1; size: -; V: TRBV5-6
CDR3: CASSEGSFRRGVLGQYF; DNA: TGTGCCAGCAGTGAAGGATCGTTTCGCAGGGGGGTACTCGGCCAGTACTTC; J: TRBJ2-5; D: -; size: -; V: TRBV6-1
CDR3: CASSIGQTYGYTF; DNA: TGTGCCAGCAGTATAGGACAAACCTATGGCTACACCTTC; J: TRBJ1-2; D: -; size: -; V: TRBV6-2/TRBV6-3
CDR3: CATRETLTVTEAFF; DNA: TGTGCCACCAGAGAGACCCTAACGGTCACTGAAGCTTTCTTT; J: TRBJ1-1; D: -; size: -; V: TRBV15
CDR3: CASSLLGDSNQPQHF; DNA: TGTGCCAGCAGCTTGTTGGGGGATAGCAATCAGCCCCAGCATTTT; J: TRBJ1-5; D: -; size: once; V: TRBV7-2
CDR3: CASSLAGGQGAAFF; DNA: TGTGCCAGCAGCTTAGCCGGGGGACAGGGGGCTGCTTTCTTT; J: TRBJ1-1; D: TRBD1; size: once; V: TRBV7-8
CDR3: CASSLAVGGAHHGYTF; DNA: TGTGCCAGCAGCTTAGCGGTCGGGGGCGCCCACCATGGCTACACCTTC; J: TRBJ1-2; D: -; size: -; V: TRBV7-6
CDR3: CASSLVGEGRSTDTQYF; DNA: TGTGCCAGCAGCTTGGTCGGGGAGGGCCGGAGCACAGATACGCAGTATTTT; J: TRBJ2-3; D: TRBD2; size: -; V: TRBV5-6
CDR3: CASSIALAGTTGELFF; DNA: TGTGCCAGTAGTATAGCACTAGCGGGGACCACCGGGGAGCTGTTTTTT; J: TRBJ2-2; D: TRBD2; size: -; V: TRBV19
CDR3: CASSMIDPAGAFF; DNA: TGTGCCAGTAGTATGATCGACCCTGCTGGGGCTTTCTTT; J: TRBJ1-1; D: -; size: -; V: TRBV19
CDR3: CASSFRAGGMFF; DNA: TGTGCCAGCAGCTTTCGGGCAGGGGGAATGTTTTTT; J: TRBJ2-2; D: TRBD1; size: -; V: TRBV7-2
CDR3: CASSLGQLGNTIYF; DNA: TGTGCCAGCAGCTTGGGCCAACTTGGAAACACCATATATTTT; J: TRBJ1-3; D: -; size: -; V: TRBV5-6
CDR3: CASSPTGRGGEKLFF; DNA: TGTGCCAGCAGCCCGACGGGGAGGGGGGGTGAAAAACTGTTTTTT; J: TRBJ1-4; D: -; size: large; V: TRBV7-2
CDR3: CASSLDVGQFDEQYF; DNA: TGTGCCAGCAGCTTAGATGTGGGACAGTTTGACGAGCAGTACTTC; J: TRBJ2-7; D: TRBD1; size: -; V: TRBV11-3
CDR3: CASSDGNYGYTF; DNA: TGTGCCAGCAGTGACGGAAACTATGGCTACACCTTC; J: TRBJ1-2; D: -; size: once; V: TRBV6-1
CDR3: CASSYLGAEDEKLFF; DNA: TGTGCCAGCAGTTACTTGGGGGCAGAGGATGAAAAACTGTTTTTT; J: TRBJ1-4; D: -; size: -; V: TRBV6-6
CDR3: CASSEVSATNEKLFF; DNA: TGTGCCAGCAGTGAAGTCTCTGCAACTAATGAAAAACTGTTTTTT; J: TRBJ1-4; D: -; size: -; V: TRBV6-1
CDR3: CASRGGSGNEKLFF; DNA: TGTGCCAGCAGAGGGGGGTCCGGTAATGAAAAACTGTTTTTT; J: TRBJ1-4; D: -; size: -; V: TRBV2
CDR3: CASSPPTGKYEQYF; DNA: TGTGCCAGCTCACCCCCGACAGGGAAGTACGAGCAGTACTTC; J: TRBJ2-7; D: TRBD1; size: -; V: TRBV18
CDR3: CASSRFDTGGNSPLHF; DNA: TGTGCCAGCAGCCGGTTTGATACGGGGGGTAATTCACCCCTCCACTTT; J: TRBJ1-6; D: -; size: few; V: TRBV14
CDR3: CASSQTSRQTYEQYF; DNA: TGTGCCAGCAGCCAAACATCGAGGCAGACCTACGAGCAGTACTTC; J: TRBJ2-7; D: -; size: -; V: TRBV3-1/TRBV3-2
CDR3: CASSAGSETQYF; DNA: TGTGCCAGCAGCGCTGGTTCGGAGACCCAGTACTTC; J: TRBJ2-5; D: -; size: -; V: TRBV9
CDR3: CASSPDWGDIETQYF; DNA: TGCGCCAGCAGCCCTGATTGGGGGGATATAGAGACCCAGTACTTC; J: TRBJ2-5; D: -; size: -; V: TRBV5-1
CDR3: CASTDPSSGRGEKLFF; DNA: TGTGCCAGCACCGACCCCTCATCGGGGAGGGGTGAAAAACTGTTTTTT; J: TRBJ1-4; D: -; size: few; V: TRBV2
CDR3: CASSSAYFEAFF; DNA: TGTGCCAGCAGTTCCGCCTACTTTGAAGCTTTCTTT; J: TRBJ1-1; D: -; size: -; V: TRBV12-3/TRBV12-4
CDR3: CASSFGDGLLNNEQFF; DNA: TGTGCCAGCAGCTTTGGAGACGGACTTCTGAACAATGAGCAGTTCTTC; J: TRBJ2-1; D: -; size: few; V: TRBV7-9
CDR3: CASSSMFGGYSGSYGYTF; DNA: TGTGCCAGCAGCTCCATGTTTGGGGGCTACTCAGGGTCTTATGGCTACACCTTC; J: TRBJ1-2; D: -; size: -; V: TRBV5-6